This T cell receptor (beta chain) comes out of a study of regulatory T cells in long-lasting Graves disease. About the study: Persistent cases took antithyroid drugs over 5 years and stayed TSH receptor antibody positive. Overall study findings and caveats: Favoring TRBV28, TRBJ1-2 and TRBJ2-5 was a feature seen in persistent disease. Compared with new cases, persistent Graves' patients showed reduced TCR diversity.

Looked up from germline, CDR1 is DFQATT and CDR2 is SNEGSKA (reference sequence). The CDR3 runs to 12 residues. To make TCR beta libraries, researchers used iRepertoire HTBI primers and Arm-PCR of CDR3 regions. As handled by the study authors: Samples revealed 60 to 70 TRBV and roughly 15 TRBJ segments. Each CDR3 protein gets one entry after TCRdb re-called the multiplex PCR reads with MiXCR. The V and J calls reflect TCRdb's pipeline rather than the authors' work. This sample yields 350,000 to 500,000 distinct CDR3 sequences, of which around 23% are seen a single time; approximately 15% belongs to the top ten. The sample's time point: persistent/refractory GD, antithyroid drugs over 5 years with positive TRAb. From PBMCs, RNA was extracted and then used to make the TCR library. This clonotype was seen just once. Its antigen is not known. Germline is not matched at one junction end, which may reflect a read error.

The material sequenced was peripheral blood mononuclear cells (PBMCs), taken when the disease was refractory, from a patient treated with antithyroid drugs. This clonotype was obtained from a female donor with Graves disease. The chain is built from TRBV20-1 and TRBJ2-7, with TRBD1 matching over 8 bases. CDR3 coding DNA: TGCAGTGCTCGACAGGGGTTCTACGAGCAGCACTTC. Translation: CSARQGFYEQHF.